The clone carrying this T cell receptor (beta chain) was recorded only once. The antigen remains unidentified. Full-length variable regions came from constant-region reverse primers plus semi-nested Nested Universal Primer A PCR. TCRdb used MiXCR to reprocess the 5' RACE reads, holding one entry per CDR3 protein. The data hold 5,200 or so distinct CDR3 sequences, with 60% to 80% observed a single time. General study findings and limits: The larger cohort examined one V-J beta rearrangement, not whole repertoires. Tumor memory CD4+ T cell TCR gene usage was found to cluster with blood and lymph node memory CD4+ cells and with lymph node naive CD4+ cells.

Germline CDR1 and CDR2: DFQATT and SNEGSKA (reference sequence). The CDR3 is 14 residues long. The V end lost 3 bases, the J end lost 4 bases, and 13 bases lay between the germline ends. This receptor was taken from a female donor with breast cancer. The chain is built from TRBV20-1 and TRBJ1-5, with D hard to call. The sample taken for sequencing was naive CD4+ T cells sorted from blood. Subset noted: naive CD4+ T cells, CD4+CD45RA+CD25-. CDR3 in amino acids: CSASVGGSNQPQHF. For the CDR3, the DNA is TGCAGTGCTAGTGTAGGAGGGTCAAATCAGCCCCAGCATTTT.